Following are 16 T cell receptor beta chains from one sample sequenced in a study of T cells in Graves' hyperthyroidism and ophthalmopathy. From RNA transcripts, TCR beta CDR3 regions were amplified. TCR CDR3 regions were first amplified by RT-PCR with HTBI primers. TCRdb itself ran the multiplex PCR reads through MiXCR, one entry per CDR3 protein. The repertoire holds 450,000 to 650,000 distinct CDR3 sequences, with around 21% as singletons. The specimen sequenced was blood. The receptor source for this set is a man between 18 and 29 years old with Graves' hyperthyroidism.

This clonotype was seen repeatedly, ten times or more. The chain uses TRBV6-1 and TRBJ1-1, with 7 bases lining up with TRBD1. CDR3 length: 12 amino acids. CDR1 is MNHNS and CDR2 is SASEGT in the germline V gene. The junction had 1 base not matched to a gene; V was cut back by 5 bases and J by 4 bases. This CDR3 is CASSTGVTEAFF. The CDR3 DNA follows: TGTGCCAGCAGTACAGGGGTCACTGAAGCTTTCTTT.

This clonotype occurred many times. The V and J genes are TRBV30 and TRBJ1-1; D not resolved. Trimming took 1 base from V and 1 from J, leaving 10 bases between them. The CDR3 spans 14 residues. Germline values: CDR1 GTSNPN, CDR2 SVGIG (reference sequence). As DNA, the CDR3 is TGTGCCTGGAGTGCCGCTTGGGGGAACACTGAAGCTTTCTTT. Translating gives CAWSAAWGNTEAFF.

This clonotype was counted only a few times. This chain links TRBV12-3 or TRBV12-4 with TRBJ2-2, with 10 positions matching TRBD1. This CDR3 spans 16 amino acids. J lost 7 bases, V lost 6 bases, and 11 bases had no gene match. CDR3 nucleotide sequence: TGTGCCAGCAGCACGACCCGGGACAGGGGTGGCGGGGAGCTGTTTTTT. This encodes CASSTTRDRGGGELFF.

The sample holds a few counts of this clonotype. The V call is TRBV7-9, the J call TRBJ2-5; D is unclear. Trimming cost V 2 bases and J 1 base, with 11 bases left between them. Germline CDR1 and CDR2: SEHNR and FQNEAQ (reference sequence). The length of the CDR3 is 15 residues. In DNA form, the CDR3 reads TGTGCCAGCAGCTTAATGGATCCTCTCCAAGAGACCCAGTACTTC. Its translation is CASSLMDPLQETQYF. Combining the CDR3 with reference TRBV7-9 and TRBJ2-5 gives the whole variable domain DTGVSQNPRHKITKRGQNVTFRCDPISEHNRLYWYRQTLGQGPEFLTYFQNEAQLEKSRLLSDRFSAERPKGSFSTLEIQRTEQGDSAMYLCASSLMDPLQETQYFGPGTRLLVL.

This clonotype was detected many times. The V call is TRBV2, the J call TRBJ2-4, with 7 bases matching TRBD2. The V gene's germline CDR1 is SNHLY and CDR2 FYNNEI. The CDR3 is 15 amino acids. The V and J ends lost 4 bases and 6 bases, in that order; junction bases with no gene match: 9. CDR3 DNA: TGTGCCAGCAGTGCCGTAGAGGGACTACTAAACATTCAGTACTTC. Translated: CASSAVEGLLNIQYF. Full variable domain (rest looked up from reference TRBV2 and TRBJ2-4): EPEVTQTPSHQVTQMGQEVILRCVPISNHLYFYWYRQILGQKVEFLVSFYNNEISEKSEIFDDQFSVERPDGSNFTLKIRSTKLEDSAMYFCASSAVEGLLNIQYFGAGTRLSVL.

At least ten counts were recorded for this clonotype. The J gene is TRBJ1-1, the V gene TRBV28; no reliable D call. V was pared by 1 base and J by 1 base, with 10 bases between. CDR1 MDHEN and CDR2 SYDVKM come from the germline V gene. This CDR3 has 15 residues. CDR3 sequence reads: CASSLFRPTNTEAFF. In DNA, the CDR3 is TGTGCCAGCAGTTTATTCAGGCCTACGAACACTGAAGCTTTCTTT.

Only a few counts were recorded for this clonotype. V is TRBV6-5 and J is TRBJ1-1; TRBD1 might be the D (5 bases). The germline CDR1 and CDR2 sequences are MNHEY and SVGAGI. CDR3 length: 14 amino acids. V was shortened by 0 bases and J by 11 bases, with 16 bases between the two germline ends. CDR3 sequence (DNA): TGTGCCAGCAGTTACTCGACCGAGGGACTCTCGGCTTTCTTT. Translation: CASSYSTEGLSAFF.

CDR3 nucleotide sequence: TGTGCCAGCAGTTATCCAGGGGGCCGATCCTCTGAAGCTTTCTTT. Translated: CASSYPGGRSSEAFF. The genes are TRBV6-5 and TRBJ1-1; 8 nucleotides agree with TRBD1. J lost 6 bases, V lost 3 bases, and 9 bases had no gene match. This CDR3 region has 15 residues. Germline V gene data show CDR1 as MNHEY and CDR2 as SVGAGI.

This clonotype was found a few times. The chain links TRBV10-3 to TRBJ1-1; possibly TRBD1 for D (6 bases). V was trimmed by 0 bases and J by 5 bases, leaving 13 bases between them. The CDR3 covers 15 residues. Germline V lookup: CDR1 ENHRY, CDR2 SYGVKD. In nucleotides, the CDR3 is TGTGCCATCAGTGAGTCAAGTAGAGGGGGAACTGAAGCTTTCTTT. Encoded protein: CAISESSRGGTEAFF.

The sample holds many counts of this clonotype. V usage is TRBV30 and J usage is TRBJ1-1; weak D call: TRBD1 (6 bases). Trimming left V 6 bases short and J 0 bases short, with 11 bases between. This CDR3 is 13 amino acids long. Germline loops: CDR1 GTSNPN, CDR2 SVGIG (reference sequence). CDR3 nucleotides: TGTGCCTGCCGACAGGCGATGAACACTGAAGCTTTCTTT. Translating gives CACRQAMNTEAFF.

On this clonotype itself: Mismatch with germline at one junction end may stem from a read error. V and J are TRBV10-3 and TRBJ2-5; 8 bases align to TRBD2. Germline V gives CDR1 ENHRY, CDR2 SYGVKD. This CDR3 has 13 amino acids. CDR3 nucleotide sequence: TGTTCCATCTGTATGCGGGGGGAAGAGACCCAGTACTTC. It specifies CSICMRGEETQYF.

V is TRBV7-8 and J is TRBJ2-5; D gene uncertain. Germline assignment: CDR1 SGHVS and CDR2 FQNEAQ. There are 13 residues in the CDR3. Trimming cost V 6 bases and J 5 bases, with 13 bases left between them. CDR3 nucleotides: TGTGCCAGCAGAAAATTCGCGGCGGAGACCCAGTACTTC. It encodes CASRKFAAETQYF. The variable domain in full, with the rest retrieved from reference TRBV7-8 and TRBJ2-5, is GAGVSQSPRYKVAKRGQDVALRCDPISGHVSLFWYQQALGQGPEFLTYFQNEAQLDKSGLPSDRFFAERPEGSVSTLKIQRTQQEDSAVYLCASRKFAAETQYFGPGTRLLVL.

This clonotype has at least ten counts. V usage is TRBV12-3 or TRBV12-4 and J usage is TRBJ2-5, with TRBD1 matching over 8 bases. V lost 3 bases and J lost 1; bases outside the gene matches: 4. This CDR3 is built from 15 residues. The CDR3 DNA follows: TGTGCCAGCAGTTTTGAAGGACAGGGCCAAGAGACCCAGTACTTC. Translating it yields CASSFEGQGQETQYF.

This clonotype has ten or more counts. The chain joins TRBV2 to TRBJ2-5; the match to TRBD2 covers 7 bases. J gave up 1 base and V 3 bases, and 8 bases lay outside the gene matches. The length of the CDR3 is 16 residues. CDR1 is SNHLY and CDR2 is FYNNEI in the germline V gene. CDR3 in amino acids: CASSDTKRGGQETQYF. The CDR3 coding sequence is TGTGCCAGCAGTGATACTAAGCGGGGCGGCCAAGAGACCCAGTACTTC.

This clonotype was detected only once. V gene TRBV7-2 combines with J gene TRBJ2-7; tentatively, D is TRBD2 (5 bases). V was pared by 3 bases and J by 3 bases, with 12 bases between. The germline V gene has CDR1 SGHTA and CDR2 FQGNSA. CDR3 length: 14 amino acids. This chain's CDR3 is CASSFQSGSYEQYF. The DNA for the CDR3 is TGTGCCAGCAGCTTTCAAAGCGGAAGCTACGAGCAGTACTTC.

This clonotype showed up many times. The chain employs TRBV15 and TRBJ1-2, with D perhaps TRBD1 (5 bases). The CDR3 spans 15 residues. V lost 0 bases and J lost 4, with 12 bases in between. The germline gives CDR1 LNHNV, CDR2 YYDKDF (reference sequence). CDR3: CATSREGAPAYGYTF. The CDR3 DNA sequence: TGTGCCACCAGCAGAGAAGGGGCGCCGGCCTATGGCTACACCTTC.